Listed here are 24 T cell receptor beta chains from one sample, sequenced in a study of T-cell memory formation after mild COVID-19. A single record per CDR3 protein comes from TCRdb applying MiXCR to the 5' RACE reads. The sample carries some 490,000 distinct CDR3 sequences, 15% to 20% recorded once. The material sequenced was PBMCs or a T cell subset sorted from them (not recorded which). These receptors originate from an adult woman who had mild COVID-19 (a few samples of this study predate the infection). Cell type and time point are not known.

This clonotype was recorded a few times. This chain links TRBV5-1 with TRBJ1-1; D not resolved. The CDR3 has 14 amino acids. CDR1 is SGHRS, CDR2 YFSETQ, per germline. V lost 2 bases and J lost 4, with 12 bases in between. The CDR3 nucleotides are TGCGCCAGCAGCTTTACGGGTTTGGGCACTGAAGCTTTCTTT. Its translation is CASSFTGLGTEAFF.

This clonotype has a count of ten or more. The chain combines TRBV24-1 with TRBJ2-1, with D uncertain. V was clipped by 3 bases and J by 6 bases, with 11 bases between them. Germline V gives CDR1 KGHDR, CDR2 SFDVKD. The CDR3 sequence is 14 residues long. Here the CDR3 DNA reads TGTGCCACCAGTGATCCCCTCCTGCCCAATGAGCAGTTCTTC. As protein: CATSDPLLPNEQFF.

To note about this clonotype: One end of the junction fails to match germline, which may point to a read error. The chain has TRBV7-9 and TRBJ2-7; 12 bases are shared with TRBD1. The germline gives CDR1 SEHNR, CDR2 FQNEAQ (reference sequence). The CDR3 sequence is 15 residues long. The CDR3 DNA sequence: TGTGCCAGCAGCCTAATAGGTGGGACAGGGGGCAGGAGCGACTTC. Its translation is CASSLIGGTGGRSDF. The full variable domain, its missing parts supplied by reference TRBV7-9 and TRBJ2-7, is DTGVSQNPRHKITKRGQNVTFRCDPISEHNRLYWYRQTLGQGPEFLTYFQNEAQLEKSRLLSDRFSAERPKGSFSTLEIQRTEQGDSAMYLCASSLIGGTGGRSDFGPGTRLTVT.

This chain links TRBV13 with TRBJ2-1; unclear D gene. The CDR3 has 14 amino acids. Trimming removed 2 bases from V and 6 bases from J, with 11 bases in between. The germline CDR1 and CDR2 sequences are PRHDT and FYEKMQ (reference sequence). In DNA, the CDR3 is TGTGCCAGCAGCTTATTCGGTAGCTTCAATGAGCAGTTCTTC. Translating it yields CASSLFGSFNEQFF.

This chain joins TRBV10-3 and TRBJ1-5; D might be TRBD1 (6 bases). V was clipped by 3 bases and J by 2 bases, with 14 bases between them. The length of the CDR3 is 16 residues. CDR1 and CDR2 from the germline V gene are ENHRY and SYGVKD. The CDR3 DNA is TGTGCCATCAGTGAATACAGGGATATCGGCAATCAGCCCCAGCATTTT. Amino acids: CAISEYRDIGNQPQHF.

This clonotype appeared many times. The chain joins TRBV5-1 to TRBJ1-1, with 9 bases identical to TRBD1. The junction had 16 bases not matched to a gene; V was cut back by 4 bases and J by 6 bases. CDR1 is SGHRS and CDR2 is YFSETQ in the germline V gene. CDR3 size: 17 residues. The CDR3 DNA reads TGCGCCAGCAGCCCAGACCTAACAGGGGGCGAATGGGCTGAAGCTTTCTTT. Protein sequence: CASSPDLTGGEWAEAFF.

CDR3: CSARDHWDRGESGTEAFF. CDR3 bases: TGCAGTGCTAGAGATCATTGGGACAGGGGGGAATCTGGGACTGAAGCTTTCTTT. This rearrangement joins TRBV20-1 to TRBJ1-1; 11 bases fit TRBD1. There are 18 residues in the CDR3. V shed 0 bases, J shed 5 bases, and the junction held 14 bases outside the gene matches. Per the germline V gene, CDR1 is DFQATT and CDR2 is SNEGSKA (reference sequence).

The V and J genes are TRBV20-1 and TRBJ2-2, with 10 bases fitting TRBD2. There are 15 residues in the CDR3. The germline V gene encodes CDR1 DFQATT and CDR2 SNEGSKA (reference sequence). After removal of 2 bases from V and 3 bases from J, the junction contained 3 bases not matched to a gene. CDR3 loop: CSARSLAGDTGELFF. DNA of the CDR3: TGCAGTGCTAGATCGCTAGCGGGAGACACCGGGGAGCTGTTTTTT.

In this sample, this clonotype turned up a few times. This chain uses TRBV20-1 with TRBJ2-1; 9 bases map to TRBD2. Germline trimming cut 5 bases from V and 6 bases from J; bases unmatched to any gene: 11. Germline CDR1 reads DFQATT; CDR2 reads SNEGSKA (reference sequence). This CDR3 comprises 15 residues. CDR3 coding DNA: TGCAGTGCTTACGTAGCGGGAGTTGAGGGCAATGAGCAGTTCTTC. Its translation: CSAYVAGVEGNEQFF.

This clonotype appeared many times. The gene calls are TRBV5-1 and TRBJ2-7; TRBD1 agrees at 9 bases. The CDR3 is 18 amino acids. The germline gives CDR1 SGHRS, CDR2 YFSETQ. Losses at the gene ends were 4 bases for V and 0 bases for J; bases not matched to a gene: 14. CDR3 in DNA: TGCGCCAGCAGCCCAGCCGGGACAGGGATGGCGAGCTCCTACGAGCAGTACTTC. Protein: CASSPAGTGMASSYEQYF.

The chain recombines TRBV24-1 with TRBJ1-1; D unresolved. Germline lookup yields CDR1 KGHDR and CDR2 SFDVKD. The CDR3 is 14 residues long. Trimming stripped 2 bases from V and 0 bases from J, with 6 bases between. The CDR3: CATSDSRMNTEAFF. In DNA form, the CDR3 reads TGTGCCACCAGTGATTCCCGCATGAACACTGAAGCTTTCTTT.

The CDR3 reads CSARDPGSGFF. CDR3 bases: TGCAGTGCTAGAGATCCGGGGAGTGGCTTCTTC. The chain is built from TRBV20-1 and TRBJ2-1, with TRBD2 as a possible D gene (5 bases). This CDR3 spans 11 amino acids. Per the germline V gene, CDR1 is DFQATT and CDR2 is SNEGSKA (reference sequence). V was shortened by 0 bases and J by 16 bases, with 13 bases between the two germline ends.

J is TRBJ2-5 and V is TRBV5-1; weak D call: TRBD2 (5 bases). CDR3 length: 13 amino acids. V lost 5 bases and J 4 bases, leaving 12 bases between the germline ends. Germline V gives CDR1 SGHRS, CDR2 YFSETQ. The CDR3 region has the DNA TGCGCCAGCAGATGGGGAGATGGAGAGACCCAGTACTTC. This encodes CASRWGDGETQYF. The full variable domain, with the rest looked up from reference TRBV5-1 and TRBJ2-5, is KAGVTQTPRYLIKTRGQQVTLSCSPISGHRSVSWYQQTPGQGLQFLFEYFSETQRNKGNFPGRFSGRQFSNSRSEMNVSTLELGDSALYLCASRWGDGETQYFGPGTRLLVL.

The V and J genes are TRBV12-3 or TRBV12-4 and TRBJ2-1; D not certain. The CDR3 has 13 residues. V dropped 4 bases and J dropped 7 bases, with 11 bases sitting between them. CDR3 sequence (DNA): TGTGCCAGCAGTTCGACTGTGCCTAATGAGCAGTTCTTC. Amino acid sequence: CASSSTVPNEQFF.

The chain combines TRBV20-1 with TRBJ1-4, with D perhaps TRBD1 (6 bases). Trimming took 5 bases from V and 7 from J, leaving 17 bases between them. Germline CDR1 DFQATT, CDR2 SNEGSKA (reference sequence). The CDR3 length is 14 residues. The CDR3 protein is CSALQPGAGEKLFF. Written as DNA, the CDR3 is TGCAGTGCTCTCCAACCAGGGGCGGGTGAAAAACTGTTTTTT.

As concerns this clonotype: Germline is not matched at one junction end, which may reflect a read error. J is TRBJ1-5 and V is TRBV24-1, with D unclear. Looked up from germline, CDR1 is KGHDR and CDR2 is SFDVKD. The CDR3 runs 18 residues. CDR3 residues: CATSDPRSRGNSTQPQHF. The CDR3 nucleotides read TGTGCCACCAGTGATCCACGTAGTCGTGGGAATAGCACTCAGCCCCAGCATTTT.

A few counts support this clonotype. The rearrangement uses TRBV9 and TRBJ1-1, with D possibly TRBD1 on 5 matching bases. V lost 3 bases and J 1 base, leaving 16 bases between the germline ends. The CDR3 runs 16 residues. Germline loops: CDR1 SGDLS, CDR2 YYNGEE. The CDR3 reads CASSAERMGPNTEAFF. In nucleotides, the CDR3 is TGTGCCAGCAGCGCCGAGAGAATGGGGCCGAACACTGAAGCTTTCTTT.

This clonotype was counted between two and nine times. The chain recombines TRBV29-1 with TRBJ1-2; D is unclear. Germline CDR1 SQVTM, CDR2 ANQGSEA. The V gene lost 5 bases and the J gene lost 3 bases, with 16 bases spanning the gap. This CDR3 is 14 amino acids long. The CDR3 sequence is CSVLSFGVDYGYTF. CDR3 coding DNA: TGCAGCGTTCTCAGCTTCGGAGTGGACTATGGCTACACCTTC.

This clonotype was recorded only once. The V and J genes are TRBV30 and TRBJ1-2; D unclear. The CDR3 is 12 residues long. From germline, CDR1 is GTSNPN and CDR2 SVGIG (reference sequence). V gave up 1 base and J gave up 8 bases, with 11 bases separating them. CDR3 in DNA: TGTGCCTGGAGTGGGGAGACCACGGGCTACACCTTC. This gives the protein CAWSGETTGYTF.

This clonotype was counted only a few times. In nucleotides, the CDR3 is TGTGCCAGCAGTTTTCCGCAGGGAGGGAATGAGCAGTTCTTC. Translating it yields CASSFPQGGNEQFF. The chain combines TRBV12-3 or TRBV12-4 with TRBJ2-1, with TRBD2 matching over 7 bases. This CDR3 contains 14 residues. Trimming removed 3 bases from V and 7 bases from J; junction bases left unmatched: 6.

V usage is TRBV25-1 and J usage is TRBJ1-2; the D is unclear. Trimming left V 10 bases short and J 9 bases short, with 21 bases between. CDR3 length equals 13 residues. Germline-derived CDR1 and CDR2 are MGHDK and SYGVNS. CDR3 nucleotide sequence: TGTGCCACCCAGGAAGGTCCGGGGAAATGCTACACCTTC. Amino acid sequence: CATQEGPGKCYTF.

The genes are TRBV9 and TRBJ2-7, with 7 bases aligning to TRBD1. The germline V gene encodes CDR1 SGDLS and CDR2 YYNGEE. The CDR3 is 15 residues long. With V trimmed by 0 bases and J by 2 bases, 5 bases remained unmatched. CDR3 residues: CASSVGTGGTYEQYF. The CDR3 nucleotides read TGTGCCAGCAGCGTAGGGACAGGTGGTACCTACGAGCAGTACTTC.

CDR3 sequence: CASSAGTGSQETQYF. The CDR3 DNA reads TGCGCCAGCAGCGCCGGGACAGGGTCCCAAGAGACCCAGTACTTC. The chain links TRBV5-1 to TRBJ2-5, with 9 bases that match TRBD1. The J segment lost 1 base and the V segment lost 4 bases, leaving 5 bases of the junction unmatched. CDR1 and CDR2 (germline): SGHRS, YFSETQ. The CDR3 sequence is 15 residues long.

This clonotype showed up just a few times. The V gene is TRBV5-6, the J gene TRBJ2-1; 10 nucleotides line up with TRBD2. The V gene's germline CDR1 is SGHDT and CDR2 YYEEEE. The CDR3 is made up of 16 amino acids. J lost 3 bases, V lost 4 bases, and 7 bases had no gene match. The DNA of the CDR3 is TGTGCCAGCAGCCCGGAGCCTAGCGGGAGCTACAATGAGCAGTTCTTC. It encodes CASSPEPSGSYNEQFF.